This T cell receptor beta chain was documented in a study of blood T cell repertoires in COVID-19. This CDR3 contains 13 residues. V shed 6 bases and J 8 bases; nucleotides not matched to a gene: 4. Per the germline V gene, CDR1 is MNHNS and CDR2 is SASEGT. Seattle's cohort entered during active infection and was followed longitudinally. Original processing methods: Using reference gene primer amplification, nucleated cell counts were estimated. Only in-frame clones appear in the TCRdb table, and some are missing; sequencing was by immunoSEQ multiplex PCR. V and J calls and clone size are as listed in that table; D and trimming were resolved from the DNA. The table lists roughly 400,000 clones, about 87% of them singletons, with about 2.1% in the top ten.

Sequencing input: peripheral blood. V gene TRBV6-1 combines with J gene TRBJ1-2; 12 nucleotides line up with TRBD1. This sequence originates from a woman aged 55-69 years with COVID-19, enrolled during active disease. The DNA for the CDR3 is TGTGCCAGCAGCCGGGACAGGGGGCGAGGCTACACCTTC. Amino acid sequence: CASSRDRGRGYTF.